The entry below describes one T cell receptor beta chain. Germline CDR1 is LGHNA and CDR2 is YSLEER. CDR3 size: 15 residues. The V end was cut by 4 bases, the J end by 11 bases, with 21 bases between. These data are taken from a study of long-term antiretroviral therapy in people with HIV. The run of the v3.0 immunoSEQ assay was at survey level. Produced via immunoSEQ multiplex PCR; TCRdb's table is partial and in-frame only. Among around 31,000 clones listed, 88% were seen once. The source of this sequence is a man aged 45-65 years with HIV. The chain couples TRBV4-3 to TRBJ1-5; D perhaps matches TRBD1 (6 bases). Sequencing used unsorted PBMCs, obtained about 5 years before starting antiretroviral therapy. The chain's CDR3 is CASSRAPGPTGTQHF. The DNA for the CDR3 is TGCGCCAGCAGCCGGGCCCCGGGACCCACAGGGACCCAGCATTTT.